The entry that follows covers one TCR beta chain sequence. This record belongs to a study of control samples from healthy donors and cancer patients. This table comes from immunoSEQ multiplex PCR, and its TCRdb copy is limited to in-frame clones, with some not included. Of 100,000 to 150,000 clones listed, more than 75% are singletons. V was trimmed by 4 bases and J by 2 bases, leaving 4 bases between them. The length of the CDR3 is 12 residues. Germline V lookup: CDR1 KGHDR, CDR2 SFDVKD. Sequencing used blood. The sequence was collected from a man aged 25-45 years in good health. The chain combines TRBV24-1 with TRBJ1-2, with D hard to call. DNA for the CDR3: TGTGCCACCAGTGACCAGAACTATGGCTACACCTTC. Protein product: CATSDQNYGYTF.